The 6 T cell receptor beta chains listed next were all sequenced from one sample in a study of shared clonotypes between healthy human individuals. Using immunoSEQ multiplex PCR, the repertoire was profiled, and TCRdb retains in-frame clones only, with some absent. The data hold 600,000 to 800,000 clones, with over 60% observed a single time. Sequenced sample: memory CD4+ T cells sorted from blood. The subset denotes: CD45RA-negative fraction. The source of these receptors is a woman aged 25 to 39 in good health.

The rearrangement links TRBV20-1 to TRBJ2-7; D might be TRBD1 or TRBD2, each matching 5 bases. V lost 3 bases and J 6 bases, leaving 9 bases between the germline ends. This CDR3 region has 11 residues. Germline lookup yields CDR1 DFQATT and CDR2 SNEGSKA (reference sequence). CDR3 nucleotides: TGCAGTGCTAGGGGGCTAGCCGAGCAGTACTTC. It codes for CSARGLAEQYF.

The rearrangement uses TRBV11-2 and TRBJ2-1; no definite D call. This CDR3 has 14 amino acids. Germline V lookup: CDR1 SGHAT, CDR2 FQNNGV. Between the trimmed V and J ends, which lost 2 bases and 7 bases, there was a span of 12 bases. In DNA, the CDR3 is TGTGCCAGCAGCTTATCTTCTGTTTATAATGAGCAGTTCTTC. Protein product: CASSLSSVYNEQFF.

The chain is built from TRBV7-2 and TRBJ2-5; D not resolved. The V and J ends lost 3 bases and 2 bases respectively, with 10 bases between them. This CDR3 is built from 14 residues. Looked up from germline, CDR1 is SGHTA and CDR2 is FQGNSA. The CDR3 region is CASSLSFGQETQYF. The CDR3 DNA reads TGTGCCAGCAGCTTGAGTTTTGGGCAAGAGACCCAGTACTTC.

This chain links TRBV7-7 with TRBJ2-7; a weak D match, TRBD2 (6 bases). V dropped 5 bases and J dropped 3 bases, with 11 bases sitting between them. The CDR3 covers 13 residues. CDR1 is SSHAT and CDR2 is FNYEAQ in the germline V gene (reference sequence). CDR3 residues: CASSPFSGYEQYF. The CDR3 nucleotides read TGTGCCAGCAGCCCCTTTAGCGGCTACGAGCAGTACTTC.

The chain carries TRBV13 and TRBJ2-7; TRBD1 matches 10 bases. Trimming removed 2 bases from V and 4 bases from J; junction bases left unmatched: 5. This CDR3 has 15 amino acids. Per the germline V gene, CDR1 is PRHDT and CDR2 is FYEKMQ (reference sequence). CDR3: CASSLTRQGAYEQYF. The CDR3 DNA is TGTGCCAGCAGCTTAACGAGACAGGGGGCTTACGAGCAGTACTTC. The entire variable domain, with the rest obtained from reference TRBV13 and TRBJ2-7, is as follows: AAGVIQSPRHLIKEKRETATLKCYPIPRHDTVYWYQQGPGQDPQFLISFYEKMQSDKGSIPDRFSAQQFSDYHSELNMSSLELGDSALYFCASSLTRQGAYEQYFGPGTRLTVT.

To note about this clone: Germline and junction disagree at one end, which may indicate a read error. V usage is TRBV6-6 and J usage is TRBJ1-2; 7 nucleotides match TRBD1. CDR1 and CDR2 from the germline V gene are MNHNY and SVGAGI (reference sequence). The CDR3 has 15 amino acids. CDR3 residues: CASSDSQGVGYGYTF. The DNA for the CDR3 is TGTGCCAGCAGTGACTCTCAGGGGGTGGGTTATGGCTACACCTTC.